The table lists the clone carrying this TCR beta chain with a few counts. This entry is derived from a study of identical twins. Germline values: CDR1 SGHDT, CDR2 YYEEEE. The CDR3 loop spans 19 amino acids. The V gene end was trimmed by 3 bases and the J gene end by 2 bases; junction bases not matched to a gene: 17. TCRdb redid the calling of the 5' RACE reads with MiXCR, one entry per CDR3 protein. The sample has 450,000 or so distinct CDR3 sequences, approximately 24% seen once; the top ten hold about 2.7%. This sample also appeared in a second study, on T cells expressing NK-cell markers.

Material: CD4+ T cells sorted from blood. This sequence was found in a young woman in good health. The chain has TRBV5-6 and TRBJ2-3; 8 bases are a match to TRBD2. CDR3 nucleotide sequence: TGTGCCAGCAGCTCCAGGAGAGCGGGAGAGGGAGATGTCACAGATACGCAGTATTTT. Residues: CASSSRRAGEGDVTDTQYF.